This TCR beta chain was recorded in a study of glioma-infiltrating T cells after dendritic cell vaccination. As for the study in general: Treatment, given 2003 to 2012, was autologous tumor lysate-pulsed dendritic cell vaccination. The vaccine used monocyte-derived dendritic cells pulsed overnight with autologous tumor lysate.

The data were produced by immunoSEQ multiplex PCR, yet TCRdb's version contains in-frame clones alone and is incomplete. Of tens of thousands of clones listed, approximately 91% are singletons. Germline loops: CDR1 MGHRA, CDR2 YSYEKL. V trimming: 0 bases; J trimming: 1 base; junction bases outside the gene matches: 4. CDR3 length equals 17 residues. The TCR originated in a human donor with glioblastoma. The sample consisted of blood, taken before dendritic cell vaccination. V and J are TRBV4-1 and TRBJ2-5, with 11 bases fitting TRBD2. CDR3 in DNA: TGCGCCAGCAGCCAAGATCGGACTAGCGGGTCCCAAGAGACCCAGTACTTC. Its protein is CASSQDRTSGSQETQYF.